Below, 5 T cell receptor beta chains from the same sample are listed, as sequenced in a study of molecular identifiers for immune sequencing clone quantification. TCRdb redid the calling of the PCR reads with MiXCR, one entry per CDR3 protein. This table holds over 600,000 distinct CDR3 sequences, just under 20% found once. Sequencing was performed on naive CD8+ T cells from blood, with Jurkat cell RNA spiked in. The subset denotes: FACS-sorted CD8+CD4-CCR7+CD45RA+ naive T cells. Receptor source: a human donor in good health. Some libraries in this study had Jurkat cell RNA spiked in.

About this clonotype itself: This may be a read error, as it is one base from a much larger clone. V usage is TRBV7-9 and J usage is TRBJ2-7; possible D gene TRBD2, 6 bases. The CDR3 consists of 15 residues. Trimming took off 3 bases at V and 0 bases at J, with 12 bases between the two ends. CDR1 is SEHNR and CDR2 is FQNEAQ in the germline V gene (reference sequence). The CDR3 loop reads CASSFSSEYSYEQYF. The DNA for the CDR3 is TGTGCCAGCAGCTTCTCTAGCGAATACTCCTACGAGCAGTACTTC.

This clonotype has a count of ten or more. The chain joins TRBV19 to TRBJ2-5; 8 bases align to TRBD1. This CDR3 contains 15 residues. The V segment lost 5 bases and the J segment 5 bases; nucleotides outside the gene matches: 10. Germline assignment: CDR1 LNHDA and CDR2 SQIVND (reference sequence). The CDR3 spells CASSARDRLGETQYF. The CDR3 nucleotides read TGTGCCAGTAGTGCCCGGGACAGGCTAGGGGAGACCCAGTACTTC.

There are many counts of this clonotype. The rearrangement uses TRBV7-9 and TRBJ2-7; D uncertain. This CDR3 has 14 residues. Trimming stripped 1 base from V and 2 bases from J, with 9 bases between. Germline CDR1 and CDR2: SEHNR and FQNEAQ (reference sequence). The CDR3 sequence is CASSLDWQPYEQYF. CDR3 sequence (DNA): TGTGCCAGCAGCTTAGACTGGCAACCCTACGAGCAGTACTTC.

The chain couples TRBV11-2 to TRBJ2-7; D is uncertain. The CDR3 covers 18 residues. V gave up 5 bases and J gave up 5 bases, with 28 bases separating them. Germline values: CDR1 SGHAT, CDR2 FQNNGV. The CDR3 DNA reads as TGTGCCAGCAGCCTCGGCCGCGCATCGGGTCTCTCACGGGACGAGCAGTACTTC. This sequence encodes CASSLGRASGLSRDEQYF.

The chain uses TRBV5-4 and TRBJ1-2; 7 nucleotides line up with TRBD1. Germline V gene lookup returns CDR1 SGHNT and CDR2 YYREEE (reference sequence). The CDR3 contains 16 residues. V lost 5 bases and J lost 0; bases outside the gene matches: 10. The CDR3 DNA sequence: TGTGCCAGCAGTGATGTGACAGGGCGAGCTAACTATGGCTACACCTTC. Translated, it gives CASSDVTGRANYGYTF.